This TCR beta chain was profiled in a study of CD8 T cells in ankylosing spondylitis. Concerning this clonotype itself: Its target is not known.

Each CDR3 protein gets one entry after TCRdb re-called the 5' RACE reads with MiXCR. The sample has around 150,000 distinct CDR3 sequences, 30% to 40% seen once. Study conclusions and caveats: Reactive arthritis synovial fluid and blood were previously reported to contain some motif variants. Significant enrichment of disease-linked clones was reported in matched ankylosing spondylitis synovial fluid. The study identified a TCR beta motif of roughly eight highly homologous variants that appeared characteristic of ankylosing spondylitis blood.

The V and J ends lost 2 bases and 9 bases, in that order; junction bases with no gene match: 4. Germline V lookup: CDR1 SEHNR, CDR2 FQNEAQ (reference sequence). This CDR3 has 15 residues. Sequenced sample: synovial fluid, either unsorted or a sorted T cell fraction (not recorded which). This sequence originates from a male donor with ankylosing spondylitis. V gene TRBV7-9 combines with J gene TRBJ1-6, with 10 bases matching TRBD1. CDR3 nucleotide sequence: TGTGCCAGCAGCTTAAAAAGGGACAGGGGTTCACCCCTCCACTTT. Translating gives CASSLKRDRGSPLHF.